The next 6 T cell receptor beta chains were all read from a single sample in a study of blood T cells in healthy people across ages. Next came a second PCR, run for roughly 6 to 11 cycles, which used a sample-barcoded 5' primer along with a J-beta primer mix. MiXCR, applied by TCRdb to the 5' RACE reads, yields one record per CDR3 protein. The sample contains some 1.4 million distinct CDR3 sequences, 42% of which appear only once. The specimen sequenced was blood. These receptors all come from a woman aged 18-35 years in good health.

The CDR3 region has the DNA TGCAGTGCTAGAGATCTAGGGGGCACCTACACTGAAGCTTTCTTT. As protein: CSARDLGGTYTEAFF. The V gene is TRBV20-1, the J gene TRBJ1-1, with 7 positions matching TRBD1. The junction had 7 bases not matched to a gene; V was cut back by 0 bases and J by 3 bases. Per the germline V gene, CDR1 is DFQATT and CDR2 is SNEGSKA (reference sequence). This CDR3 is built from 15 residues.

The CDR3 region is CASSPGWEETQYF. For the CDR3, the DNA is TGTGCCAGCAGTCCCGGTTGGGAGGAGACCCAGTACTTC. The rearrangement uses TRBV6-6 and TRBJ2-5; tentative D call: TRBD2 (5 bases). V lost 5 bases to trimming and J lost 5 bases, with 12 bases between them. This CDR3 is built from 13 residues. Germline CDR1 reads MNHNY; CDR2 reads SVGAGI (reference sequence).

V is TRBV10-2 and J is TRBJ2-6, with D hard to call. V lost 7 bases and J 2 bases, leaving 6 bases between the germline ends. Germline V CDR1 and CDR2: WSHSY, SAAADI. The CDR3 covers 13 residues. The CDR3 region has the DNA TGCGCCAGCACTCTCGCTGGGGCCAACGTCCTGACTTTC. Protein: CASTLAGANVLTF.

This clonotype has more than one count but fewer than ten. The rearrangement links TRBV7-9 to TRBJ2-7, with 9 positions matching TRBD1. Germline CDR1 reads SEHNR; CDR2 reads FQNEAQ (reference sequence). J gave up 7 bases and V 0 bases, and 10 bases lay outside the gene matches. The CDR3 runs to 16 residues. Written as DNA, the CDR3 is TGTGCCAGCAGCTTAGCAGGGACAGGGAGCGAATTTGAGCAGTACTTC. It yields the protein CASSLAGTGSEFEQYF.

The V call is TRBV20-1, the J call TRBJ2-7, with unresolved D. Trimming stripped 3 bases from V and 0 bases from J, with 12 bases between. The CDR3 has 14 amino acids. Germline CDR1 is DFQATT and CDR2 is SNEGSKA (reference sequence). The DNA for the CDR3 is TGCAGTGCTAGTCCGGGCTCAAGCTCCTACGAGCAGTACTTC. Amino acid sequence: CSASPGSSSYEQYF.

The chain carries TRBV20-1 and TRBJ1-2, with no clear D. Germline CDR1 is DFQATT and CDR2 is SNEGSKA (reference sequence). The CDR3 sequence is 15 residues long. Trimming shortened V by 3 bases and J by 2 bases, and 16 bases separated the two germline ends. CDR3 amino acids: CSASPGRLPNYGYTF. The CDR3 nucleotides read TGCAGTGCTAGTCCGGGGAGGTTACCGAACTATGGCTACACCTTC.